These T cell receptor beta chains were read from a single sample in a study of cytomegalovirus exposure and HLA in healthy donors. Data came from immunoSEQ multiplex PCR; TCRdb stores just in-frame clones and leaves some out. The sample holds 90,000 or so clones, about 96% seen once. Sequenced material: PBMCs. Receptors were obtained from a man between 18 and 29 years old in good health and CMV-seronegative. Each CDR3 is given with its conserved first and last residue. The order of the fields is clone size, J gene, D gene, V gene, CDR3 DNA, CDR3 protein. A D gene is named only where the DNA matches it firmly. Clone size is stated in some rows and not others, as once, few, many or a class when expanded.

clone size: .; J gene: TRBJ2-3; D gene: TRBD1; V gene: TRBV10-3; CDR3 DNA: TGTGCCATCAGTGAGCCGCTGGGACAGGGCACAGATACGCAGTATTTT; CDR3 protein: CAISEPLGQGTDTQYF
clone size: .; J gene: TRBJ2-1; D gene: TRBD2; V gene: TRBV7-2; CDR3 DNA: TGTGCCAGCAGTCGTAGCGGGACCTCCTACAATGAGCAGTTCTTC; CDR3 protein: CASSRSGTSYNEQFF
clone size: .; J gene: TRBJ2-2; D gene: .; V gene: TRBV7-8; CDR3 DNA: TGTGCCAGCAGCTTAGCGGGGGGCACCGGGGAGCTGTTTTTT; CDR3 protein: CASSLAGGTGELFF
clone size: .; J gene: TRBJ2-1; D gene: TRBD1; V gene: TRBV6-6; CDR3 DNA: TGTGCCAGCAGTTACTCGGGACAGGGCATCAATGAGCAGTTCTTC; CDR3 protein: CASSYSGQGINEQFF
clone size: .; J gene: TRBJ2-1; D gene: .; V gene: TRBV4-1; CDR3 DNA: TGCGCCAGCAGTCAAAGCGAGGACAGTTCCTACAATGAGCAGTTCTTC; CDR3 protein: CASSQSEDSSYNEQFF
clone size: .; J gene: TRBJ2-1; D gene: .; V gene: TRBV30; CDR3 DNA: TGTGCCTGGGGTTCGACGGGAGAGAGAAATGAGCAGTTCTTC; CDR3 protein: CAWGSTGERNEQFF
clone size: .; J gene: TRBJ2-1; D gene: .; V gene: TRBV11-3; CDR3 DNA: TGTGCCAGCAGCTTAAGCGCGGTGGGGAGCTACAATGAGCAGTTCTTC; CDR3 protein: CASSLSAVGSYNEQFF
clone size: .; J gene: TRBJ1-1; D gene: TRBD1; V gene: TRBV5-1; CDR3 DNA: TGCGCCAGCAGCTTCGACGGACAGGGAGGTGAAGCTTTCTTT; CDR3 protein: CASSFDGQGGEAFF
clone size: .; J gene: TRBJ1-2; D gene: TRBD1; V gene: TRBV7-2; CDR3 DNA: TGTGCCAGCAGCTTAGTCGGGACAGTCTATGGCTACACCTTC; CDR3 protein: CASSLVGTVYGYTF
clone size: .; J gene: TRBJ2-6; D gene: TRBD1; V gene: TRBV5-1; CDR3 DNA: TGCGCCAGCAGCTTGGGACAGGGTTCGGGGGCCAACGTCCTGACTTTC; CDR3 protein: CASSLGQGSGANVLTF
clone size: .; J gene: TRBJ2-2; D gene: .; V gene: TRBV4-2; CDR3 DNA: TGTGCCAGCAGCTACGTACTAGCTGGGGGTGCCGGGGAGCTGTTTTTT; CDR3 protein: CASSYVLAGGAGELFF
clone size: .; J gene: TRBJ1-5; D gene: .; V gene: TRBV5-8; CDR3 DNA: TGTGCCAGCAGCTTGCGGGGGGGACCTAATCAGCCCCAGCATTTT; CDR3 protein: CASSLRGGPNQPQHF
clone size: .; J gene: TRBJ2-1; D gene: TRBD2; V gene: TRBV4-3; CDR3 DNA: TGCGCCAGCAGCCAAGGGCTAGCGGGAGGGAAGCAGTTCTTC; CDR3 protein: CASSQGLAGGKQFF
clone size: .; J gene: TRBJ1-3; D gene: .; V gene: TRBV30; CDR3 DNA: TGTGCCTGGAAAGAGGGTCCTTGGACTGGAAACACCATATATTTT; CDR3 protein: CAWKEGPWTGNTIYF
clone size: .; J gene: TRBJ1-1; D gene: .; V gene: TRBV5-4; CDR3 DNA: TGTGCCAGCAGCTTGGGACAGGACACTGAAGCTTTCTTT; CDR3 protein: CASSLGQDTEAFF
clone size: .; J gene: TRBJ1-1; D gene: .; V gene: TRBV9; CDR3 DNA: TGTGCCAGCACCAACAAGGTCCGGGTGAGGGTGAACACTGAAGCTTTCTTT; CDR3 protein: CASTNKVRVRVNTEAFF
clone size: .; J gene: TRBJ2-1; D gene: TRBD2; V gene: TRBV13; CDR3 DNA: TGTGCCAGCAGCTTCGGGACTAGCGGGAGATCTGAGCAGTTCTTC; CDR3 protein: CASSFGTSGRSEQFF
clone size: once; J gene: TRBJ2-3; D gene: TRBD2; V gene: TRBV7-9; CDR3 DNA: TGTGCCAGCAGCTTAATGGCGGGAGGGCCCACAGATACGCAGTATTTT; CDR3 protein: CASSLMAGGPTDTQYF
clone size: .; J gene: TRBJ2-5; D gene: TRBD2; V gene: TRBV11-2; CDR3 DNA: TGTGCCAGCAGATTGAAGGGAGGGATAGAGGAGACCCAGTACTTC; CDR3 protein: CASRLKGGIEETQYF
clone size: .; J gene: TRBJ1-1; D gene: .; V gene: TRBV5-4; CDR3 DNA: TGTGCCAGCAGCTTTGGGGGCGACACTGAAGCTTTCTTT; CDR3 protein: CASSFGGDTEAFF
clone size: .; J gene: TRBJ1-2; D gene: TRBD1; V gene: TRBV7-2; CDR3 DNA: TGTGCCAGCAGCACCAGGACAGGGGGTTTCTATGGCTACACCTTC; CDR3 protein: CASSTRTGGFYGYTF
clone size: once; J gene: TRBJ2-7; D gene: TRBD2; V gene: TRBV9; CDR3 DNA: TGTGCCAGCGGCCGGGGGGAGACCGAGCAGTACTTC; CDR3 protein: CASGRGETEQYF